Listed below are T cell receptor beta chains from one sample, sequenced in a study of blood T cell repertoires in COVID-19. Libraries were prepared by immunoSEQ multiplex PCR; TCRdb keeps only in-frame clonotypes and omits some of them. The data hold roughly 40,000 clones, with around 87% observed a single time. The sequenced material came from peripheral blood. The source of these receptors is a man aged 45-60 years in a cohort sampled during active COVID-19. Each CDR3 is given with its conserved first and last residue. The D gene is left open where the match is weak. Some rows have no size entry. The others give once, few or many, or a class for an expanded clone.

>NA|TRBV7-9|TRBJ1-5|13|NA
CASSLRGGQPQHF
TGTGCCAGCAGCTTGAGGGGAGGTCAGCCCCAGCATTTT
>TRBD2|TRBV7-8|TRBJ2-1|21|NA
CASSSDPRGSSGAKGRNEQFF
TGTGCCAGCAGCTCGGACCCCCGAGGGTCTAGCGGGGCGAAGGGTCGCAATGAGCAGTTCTTC
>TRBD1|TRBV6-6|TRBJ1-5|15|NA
CASSYLTGGGQPQHF
TGTGCCAGCAGTTACCTGACAGGGGGCGGTCAGCCCCAGCATTTT
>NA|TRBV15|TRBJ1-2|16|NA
CATSRDRGGVGYGYTF
TGTGCCACCAGCAGAGATAGGGGGGGAGTGGGCTATGGCTACACCTTC
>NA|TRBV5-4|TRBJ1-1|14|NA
CASSLEGGGDEAFF
TGTGCCAGCAGCTTGGAGGGTGGGGGGGATGAAGCTTTCTTT
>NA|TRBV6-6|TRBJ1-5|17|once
CASSRAEGQPFNQPQHF
TGTGCCAGCAGTCGCGCTGAAGGACAGCCTTTCAATCAGCCCCAGCATTTT
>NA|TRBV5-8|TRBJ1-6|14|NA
CASSLAPGEAALHF
TGTGCCAGCAGCTTGGCTCCCGGAGAGGCGGCCCTCCACTTT
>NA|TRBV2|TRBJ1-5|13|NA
CASSEVRDKPQHF
TGTGCCAGCAGTGAAGTTCGGGATAAGCCCCAGCATTTT
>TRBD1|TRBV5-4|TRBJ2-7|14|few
CASSSRQGRYEQYF
TGTGCCAGCAGCTCCCGACAGGGTCGCTACGAGCAGTACTTC
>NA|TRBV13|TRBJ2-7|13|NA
CASSLGRASGQYF
TGTGCCAGCAGCTTAGGGCGGGCGAGCGGGCAGTACTTC
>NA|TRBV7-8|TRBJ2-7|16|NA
CASSTGYRQVSYEQYF
TGTGCCAGCAGCACCGGATACCGACAGGTCTCCTACGAGCAGTACTTC
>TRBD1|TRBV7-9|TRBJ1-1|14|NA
CASSPRQGAAEAFF
TGTGCCAGCAGCCCCCGTCAGGGGGCGGCTGAAGCTTTCTTT
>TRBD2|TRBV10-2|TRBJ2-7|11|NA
CASGGAYEQYF
TGCGCCAGCGGGGGGGCCTACGAGCAGTACTTC
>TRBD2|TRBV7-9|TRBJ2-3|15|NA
CASKREKGSTDTQYF
TGTGCCAGCAAGCGGGAAAAGGGGAGCACAGATACGCAGTATTTT
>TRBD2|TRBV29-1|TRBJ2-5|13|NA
CSVDSGRLETQYF
TGCAGCGTTGATAGCGGGCGCTTAGAGACCCAGTACTTC
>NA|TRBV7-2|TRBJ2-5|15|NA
CASSPEGGYQETQYF
TGTGCCAGCAGCCCCGAGGGGGGGTACCAAGAGACCCAGTACTTC
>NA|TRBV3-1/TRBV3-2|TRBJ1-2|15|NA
CASSQDLGTFYGYTF
TGTGCCAGCAGCCAAGACCTAGGGACTTTCTATGGCTACACCTTC
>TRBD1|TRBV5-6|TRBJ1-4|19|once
CASSYLFPGQGATNEKLFF
TGTGCCAGCAGCTACTTGTTCCCCGGACAGGGAGCAACTAATGAAAAACTGTTTTTT
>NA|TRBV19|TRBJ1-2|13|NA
CASSWAGNYGYTF
TGTGCCAGTAGTTGGGCAGGGAACTATGGCTACACCTTC
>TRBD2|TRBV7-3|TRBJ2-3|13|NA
CASSLRRGDTQYF
TGTGCCAGCAGCCTCCGGCGGGGGGATACGCAGTATTTT
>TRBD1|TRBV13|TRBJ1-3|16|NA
CASSARQGAAGNTIYF
TGTGCCAGCAGCGCGCGACAGGGGGCGGCTGGAAACACCATATATTTT
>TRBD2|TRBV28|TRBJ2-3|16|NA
CASSPGLASSTDTQYF
TGTGCCAGCAGTCCGGGACTAGCGAGTAGCACAGATACGCAGTATTTT
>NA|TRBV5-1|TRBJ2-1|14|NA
CASSSAGAYNEQFF
TGCGCCAGCAGTTCGGCAGGGGCCTACAATGAGCAGTTCTTC
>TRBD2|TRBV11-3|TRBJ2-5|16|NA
CASSLGLAGGQGTQYF
TGTGCCAGCAGCTTAGGACTAGCGGGGGGCCAGGGGACCCAGTACTTC
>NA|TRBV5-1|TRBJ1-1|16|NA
CASSSSLASSLAEAFF
TGCGCCAGCAGCTCGAGCTTGGCTAGCTCTCTCGCTGAAGCTTTCTTT
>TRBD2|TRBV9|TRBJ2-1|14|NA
CASSASGRNNEQFF
TGTGCCAGCAGCGCTAGCGGGAGGAACAATGAGCAGTTCTTC
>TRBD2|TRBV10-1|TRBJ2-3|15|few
CASSENPSGTDTQYF
TGCGCCAGCAGTGAGAACCCTAGCGGGACAGATACGCAGTATTTT
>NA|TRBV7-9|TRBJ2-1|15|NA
CASSARDNPYNEQFF
TGTGCCAGCAGCGCCCGGGACAACCCCTACAATGAGCAGTTCTTC
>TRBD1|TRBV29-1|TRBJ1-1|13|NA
CSVEGTGNTEAFF
TGCAGCGTCGAAGGGACAGGAAACACTGAAGCTTTCTTT
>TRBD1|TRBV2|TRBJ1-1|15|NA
CASSERDRVYTEAFF
TGTGCCAGCAGTGAACGGGACAGGGTATATACTGAAGCTTTCTTT
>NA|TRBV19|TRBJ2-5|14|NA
CASSQTVRSETQYF
TGTGCCAGTAGTCAGACAGTTAGGTCGGAGACCCAGTACTTC
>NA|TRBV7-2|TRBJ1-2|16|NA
CASADGPGGRNYGYTF
TGTGCCAGTGCCGACGGGCCGGGGGGGCGAAATTATGGCTACACCTTC
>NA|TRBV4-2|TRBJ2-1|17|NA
CASSLGADSDLYNEQFF
TGTGCCAGCAGCTTAGGCGCGGACAGCGACCTATACAATGAGCAGTTCTTC
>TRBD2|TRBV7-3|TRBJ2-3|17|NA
CASSLGVPGLAGDTQYF
TGTGCCAGCAGCTTAGGGGTCCCGGGACTAGCGGGAGATACGCAGTATTTT
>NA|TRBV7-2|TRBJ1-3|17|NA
CASSLGFQGFSGNTIYF
TGTGCCAGCAGCTTAGGATTTCAGGGCTTCTCTGGAAACACCATATATTTT
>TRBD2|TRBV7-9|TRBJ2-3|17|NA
CASSSLPGLAGLGTQYF
TGTGCCAGCAGCTCCCTCCCGGGACTAGCGGGTCTCGGTACGCAGTATTTT
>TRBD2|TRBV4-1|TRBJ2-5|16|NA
CASSQGPSGRRETQYF
TGCGCCAGCAGCCAAGGGCCTAGCGGGAGGAGGGAGACCCAGTACTTC
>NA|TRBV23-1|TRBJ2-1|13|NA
CASSQWGVDEQFF
TGCGCCAGCAGTCAATGGGGGGTGGATGAGCAGTTCTTC
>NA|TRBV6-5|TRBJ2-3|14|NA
CASRYWSSADTQYF
TGTGCCAGCAGATACTGGAGTAGCGCAGATACGCAGTATTTT
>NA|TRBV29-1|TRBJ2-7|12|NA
CSVHEGGYEQYF
TGCAGCGTTCACGAGGGGGGGTACGAGCAGTACTTC
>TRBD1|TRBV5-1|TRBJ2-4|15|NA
CASTETGMPKNIQYF
TGCGCCAGCACTGAGACAGGGATGCCCAAAAACATTCAGTACTTC
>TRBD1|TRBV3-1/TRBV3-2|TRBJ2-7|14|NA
CASSQADRDGEQYF
TGTGCCAGCAGCCAAGCTGACAGGGATGGCGAGCAGTACTTC
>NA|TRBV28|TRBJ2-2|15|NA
CASSFIQGNTGELFF
TGTGCCAGCAGTTTCATCCAGGGGAACACCGGGGAGCTGTTTTTT
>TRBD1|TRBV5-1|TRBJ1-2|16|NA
CASSFLGRTGDYGYTF
TGCGCCAGCAGCTTCCTTGGGCGGACAGGGGACTATGGCTACACCTTC
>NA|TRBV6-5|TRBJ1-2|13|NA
CASSPGSYYGYTF
TGTGCCAGCAGCCCCGGGAGTTACTATGGCTACACCTTC
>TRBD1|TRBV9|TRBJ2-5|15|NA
CASSVLGQGWETQYF
TGTGCCAGCAGCGTACTAGGACAGGGTTGGGAGACCCAGTACTTC
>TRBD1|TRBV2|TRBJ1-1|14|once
CASRTATGGTEAFF
TGTGCCAGCAGAACAGCGACAGGGGGGACTGAAGCTTTCTTT
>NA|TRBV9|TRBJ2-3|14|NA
CASSVTGLRDTQYF
TGTGCCAGCAGCGTAACGGGGTTACGTGATACGCAGTATTTT
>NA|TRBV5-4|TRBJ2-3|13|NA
CASGGAGTDTQYF
TGTGCCAGCGGGGGGGCCGGCACAGATACGCAGTATTTT
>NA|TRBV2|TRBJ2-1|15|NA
CASSGTGGISNEQFF
TGTGCCAGCAGCGGGACTGGGGGAATTAGTAATGAGCAGTTCTTC
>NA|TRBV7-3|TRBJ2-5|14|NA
CASSLQPSGETQYF
TGTGCCAGCAGCTTACAACCCTCCGGGGAGACCCAGTACTTC
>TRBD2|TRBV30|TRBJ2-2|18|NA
CAWSVPQSGGLWGGELFF
TGTGCCTGGAGTGTACCTCAAAGCGGGGGGCTCTGGGGCGGGGAGCTGTTTTTT
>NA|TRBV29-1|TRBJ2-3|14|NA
CSVEARRGPDTQYF
TGCAGCGTTGAAGCCCGGCGGGGCCCAGATACGCAGTATTTT
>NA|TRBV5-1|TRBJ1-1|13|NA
CASSLTANTEAFF
TGCGCCAGCAGCTTGACAGCAAACACTGAAGCTTTCTTT
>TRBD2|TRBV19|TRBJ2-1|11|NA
CASMGGNEQFF
TGTGCCAGTATGGGGGGGAATGAGCAGTTCTTC
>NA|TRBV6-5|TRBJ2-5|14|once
CASSYSEGGETQYF
TGTGCCAGCAGTTACTCGGAAGGCGGAGAGACCCAGTACTTC
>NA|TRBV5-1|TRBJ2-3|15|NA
CASSPSSASTDTQYF
TGCGCCAGCAGCCCGTCTAGCGCGAGCACAGATACGCAGTATTTT